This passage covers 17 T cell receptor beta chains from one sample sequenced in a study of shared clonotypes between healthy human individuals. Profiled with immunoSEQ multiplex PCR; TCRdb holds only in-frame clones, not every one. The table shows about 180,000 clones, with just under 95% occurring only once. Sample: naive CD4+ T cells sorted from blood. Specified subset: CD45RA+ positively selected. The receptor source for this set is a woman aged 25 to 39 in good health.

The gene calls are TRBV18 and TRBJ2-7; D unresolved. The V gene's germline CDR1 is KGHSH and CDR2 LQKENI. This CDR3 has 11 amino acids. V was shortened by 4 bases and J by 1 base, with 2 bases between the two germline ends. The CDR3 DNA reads TGTGCCAGCTCACAGTCCTACGAGCAGTACTTC. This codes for CASSQSYEQYF.

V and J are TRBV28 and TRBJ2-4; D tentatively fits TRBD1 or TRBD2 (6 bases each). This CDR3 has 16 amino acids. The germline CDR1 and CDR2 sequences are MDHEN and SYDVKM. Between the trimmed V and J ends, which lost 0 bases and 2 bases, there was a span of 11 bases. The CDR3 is CASSLWGGASKNIQYF. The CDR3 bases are TGTGCCAGCAGTTTATGGGGGGGCGCATCCAAAAACATTCAGTACTTC.

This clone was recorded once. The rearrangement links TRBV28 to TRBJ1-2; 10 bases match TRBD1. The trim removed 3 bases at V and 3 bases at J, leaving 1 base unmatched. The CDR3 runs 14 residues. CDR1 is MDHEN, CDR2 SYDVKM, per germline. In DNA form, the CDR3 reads TGTGCCAGCAGTTTGGACAGGGGGGACTATGGCTACACCTTC. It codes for CASSLDRGDYGYTF.

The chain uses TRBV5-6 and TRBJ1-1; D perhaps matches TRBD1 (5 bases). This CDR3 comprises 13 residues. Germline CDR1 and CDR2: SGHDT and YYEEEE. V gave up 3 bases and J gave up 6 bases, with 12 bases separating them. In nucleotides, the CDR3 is TGTGCCAGCAGCTCCCGCGCAGGGCCTGAAGCTTTCTTT. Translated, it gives CASSSRAGPEAFF.

CDR3 DNA: TGTGCCAGCAGTGAATCGGTTGGCTACACCTTC. Its protein is CASSESVGYTF. The chain links TRBV6-1 to TRBJ1-2; D not resolved. Germline V gene sequence: CDR1 MNHNS, CDR2 SASEGT. V was cut by 2 bases and J by 7 bases, with 5 bases left in between. There are 11 residues in the CDR3.

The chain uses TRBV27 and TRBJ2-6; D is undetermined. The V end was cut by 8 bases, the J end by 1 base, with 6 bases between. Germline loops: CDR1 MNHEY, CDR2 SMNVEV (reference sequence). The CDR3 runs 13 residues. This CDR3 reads CASGRSGANVLTF. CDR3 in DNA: TGTGCCAGCGGAAGGTCTGGGGCCAACGTCCTGACTTTC.

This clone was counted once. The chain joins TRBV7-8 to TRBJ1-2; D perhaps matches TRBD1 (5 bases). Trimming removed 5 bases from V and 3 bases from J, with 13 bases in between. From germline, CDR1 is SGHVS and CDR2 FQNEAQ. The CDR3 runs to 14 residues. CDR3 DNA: TGTGCCAGCAGCGCCAAGCAGGGATACTATGGCTACACCTTC. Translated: CASSAKQGYYGYTF.

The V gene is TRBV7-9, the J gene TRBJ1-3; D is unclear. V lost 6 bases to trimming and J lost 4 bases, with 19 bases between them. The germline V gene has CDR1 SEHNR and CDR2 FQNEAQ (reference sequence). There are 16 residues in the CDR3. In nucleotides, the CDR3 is TGTGCCAGCAGTTACGGGAATCCCCTGGCCGGAAACACCATATATTTT. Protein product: CASSYGNPLAGNTIYF.

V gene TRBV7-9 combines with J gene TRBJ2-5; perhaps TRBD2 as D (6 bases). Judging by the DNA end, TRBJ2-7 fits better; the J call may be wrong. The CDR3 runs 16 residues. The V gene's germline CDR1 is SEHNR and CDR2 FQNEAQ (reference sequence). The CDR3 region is CASSSSPGSRSYEQYF. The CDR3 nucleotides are TGTGCCAGCAGCTCCTCCCCCGGGAGTCGCTCCTACGAGCAGTACTTC.

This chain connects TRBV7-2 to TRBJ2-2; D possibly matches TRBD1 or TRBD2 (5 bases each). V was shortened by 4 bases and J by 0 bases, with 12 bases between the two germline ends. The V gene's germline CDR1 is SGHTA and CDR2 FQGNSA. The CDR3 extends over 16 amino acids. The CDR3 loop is CASSSIGAANTGELFF. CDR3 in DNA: TGTGCCAGCAGCTCGATCGGGGCCGCGAACACCGGGGAGCTGTTTTTT.

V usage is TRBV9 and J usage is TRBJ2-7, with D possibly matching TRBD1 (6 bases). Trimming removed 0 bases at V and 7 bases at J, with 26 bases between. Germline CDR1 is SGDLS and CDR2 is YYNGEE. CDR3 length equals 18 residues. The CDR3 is CASSVDGPPGVTLPEQYF. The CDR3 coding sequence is TGTGCCAGCAGCGTAGATGGGCCCCCAGGGGTCACCCTTCCGGAGCAGTACTTC.

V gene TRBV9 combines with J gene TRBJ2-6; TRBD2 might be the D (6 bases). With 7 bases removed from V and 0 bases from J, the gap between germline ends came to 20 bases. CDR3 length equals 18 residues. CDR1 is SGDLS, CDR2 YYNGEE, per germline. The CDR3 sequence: CASSGPSVPFSGANVLTF. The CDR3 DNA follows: TGTGCCAGCTCCGGTCCTAGCGTCCCATTCTCTGGGGCCAACGTCCTGACTTTC.

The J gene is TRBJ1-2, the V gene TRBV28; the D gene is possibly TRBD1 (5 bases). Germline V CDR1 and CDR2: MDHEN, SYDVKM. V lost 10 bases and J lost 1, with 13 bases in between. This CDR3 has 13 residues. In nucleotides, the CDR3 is TGTGCCATCGTTGACAGTAATAACTATGGCTACACCTTC. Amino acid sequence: CAIVDSNNYGYTF.

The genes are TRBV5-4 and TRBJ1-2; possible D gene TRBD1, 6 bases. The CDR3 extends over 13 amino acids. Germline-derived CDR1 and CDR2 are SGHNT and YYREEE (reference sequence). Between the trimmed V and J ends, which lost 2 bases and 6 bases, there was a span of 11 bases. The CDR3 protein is CASSFDRLHGYTF. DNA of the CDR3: TGTGCCAGCAGCTTCGACAGGCTACATGGCTACACCTTC.

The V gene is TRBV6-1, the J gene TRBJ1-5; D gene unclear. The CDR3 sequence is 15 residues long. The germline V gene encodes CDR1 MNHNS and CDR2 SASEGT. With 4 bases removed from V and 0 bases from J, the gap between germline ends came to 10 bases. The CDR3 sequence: CASSVSVPSNQPQHF. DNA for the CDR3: TGTGCCAGCAGTGTTTCAGTTCCTAGCAATCAGCCCCAGCATTTT.

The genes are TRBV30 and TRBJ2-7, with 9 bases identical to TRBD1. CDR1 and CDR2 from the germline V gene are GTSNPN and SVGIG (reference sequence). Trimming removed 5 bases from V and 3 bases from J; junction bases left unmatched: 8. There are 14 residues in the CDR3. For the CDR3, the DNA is TGTGCCTGGTCTCAAGGGACAGGGATCTACGAGCAGTACTTC. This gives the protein CAWSQGTGIYEQYF.

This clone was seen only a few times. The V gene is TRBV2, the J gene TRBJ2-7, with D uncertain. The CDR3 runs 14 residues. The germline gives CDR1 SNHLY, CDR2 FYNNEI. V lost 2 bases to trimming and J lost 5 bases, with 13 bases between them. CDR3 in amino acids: CASSEIRAGHEQYF. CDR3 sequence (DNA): TGTGCCAGCAGTGAAATACGGGCTGGACACGAGCAGTACTTC.